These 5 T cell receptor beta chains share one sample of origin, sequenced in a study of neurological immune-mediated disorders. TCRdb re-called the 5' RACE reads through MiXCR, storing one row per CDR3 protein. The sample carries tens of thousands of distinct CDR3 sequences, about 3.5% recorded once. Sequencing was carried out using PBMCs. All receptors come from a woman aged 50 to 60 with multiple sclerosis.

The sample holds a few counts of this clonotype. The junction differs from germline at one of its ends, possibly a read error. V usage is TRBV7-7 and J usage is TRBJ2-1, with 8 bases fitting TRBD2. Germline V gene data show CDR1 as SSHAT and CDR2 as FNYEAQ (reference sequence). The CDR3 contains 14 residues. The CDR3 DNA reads TGTGCTAGCAGCCTCGGACTAGCTAATAATGAGCAGTTCTTC. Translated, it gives CASSLGLANNEQFF.

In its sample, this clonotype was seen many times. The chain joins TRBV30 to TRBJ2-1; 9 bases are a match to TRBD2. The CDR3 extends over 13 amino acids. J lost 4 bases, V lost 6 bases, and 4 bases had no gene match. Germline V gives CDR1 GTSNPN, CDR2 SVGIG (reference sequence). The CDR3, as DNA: TGTGCCTGTGAGACTAGCGGATACAATGAGCAGTTCTTC. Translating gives CACETSGYNEQFF.

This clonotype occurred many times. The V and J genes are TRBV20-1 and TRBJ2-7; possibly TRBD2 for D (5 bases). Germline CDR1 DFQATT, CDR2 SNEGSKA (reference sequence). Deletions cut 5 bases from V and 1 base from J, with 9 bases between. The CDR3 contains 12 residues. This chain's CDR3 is CSAEGRSYEQYF. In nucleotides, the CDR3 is TGCAGTGCTGAGGGAAGATCCTACGAGCAGTACTTC.

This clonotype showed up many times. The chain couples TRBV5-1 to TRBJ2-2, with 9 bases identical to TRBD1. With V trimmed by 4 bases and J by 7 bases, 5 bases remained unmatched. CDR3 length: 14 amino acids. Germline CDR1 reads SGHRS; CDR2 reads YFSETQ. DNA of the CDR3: TGCGCCAGCAGCCGGACAGGGGATGTCGGGGAGCTGTTTTTT. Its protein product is CASSRTGDVGELFF.

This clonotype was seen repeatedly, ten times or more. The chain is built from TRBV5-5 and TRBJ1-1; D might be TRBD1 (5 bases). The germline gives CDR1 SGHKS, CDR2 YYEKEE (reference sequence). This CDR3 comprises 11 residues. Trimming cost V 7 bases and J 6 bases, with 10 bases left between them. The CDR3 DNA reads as TGTGCCAGCCAGACAGACGCTGAAGCTTTCTTT. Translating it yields CASQTDAEAFF.